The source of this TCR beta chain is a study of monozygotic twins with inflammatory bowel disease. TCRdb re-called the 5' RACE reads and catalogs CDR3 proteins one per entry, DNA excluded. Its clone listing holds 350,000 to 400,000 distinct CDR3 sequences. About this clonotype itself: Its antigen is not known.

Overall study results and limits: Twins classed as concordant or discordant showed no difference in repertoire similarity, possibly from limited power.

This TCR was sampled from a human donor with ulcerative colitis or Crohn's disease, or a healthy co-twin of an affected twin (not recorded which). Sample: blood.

CDR3 amino acids: CSARRRVSYEQYF. This chain connects TRBV20-1 to TRBJ2-7. CDR1 DFQATT and CDR2 SNEGSKA come from the germline V gene (reference sequence). The CDR3 loop spans 13 amino acids.